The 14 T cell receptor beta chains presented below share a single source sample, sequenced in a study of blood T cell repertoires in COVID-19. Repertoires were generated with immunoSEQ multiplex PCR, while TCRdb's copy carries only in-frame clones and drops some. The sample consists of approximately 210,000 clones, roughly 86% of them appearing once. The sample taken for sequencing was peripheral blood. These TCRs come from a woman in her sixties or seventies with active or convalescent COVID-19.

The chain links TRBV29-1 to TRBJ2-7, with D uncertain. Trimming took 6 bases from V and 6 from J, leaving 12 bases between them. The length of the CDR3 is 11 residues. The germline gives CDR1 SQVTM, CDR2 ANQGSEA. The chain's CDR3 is CSVGASAEQYF. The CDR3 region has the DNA TGCAGCGTAGGAGCCAGCGCCGAGCAGTACTTC.

CDR3 sequence: CASSLEAGGYTF. CDR3 bases: TGTGCCAGCAGCTTAGAGGCGGGTGGCTACACCTTC. This sequence joins TRBV7-9 and TRBJ1-2, with D unclear. The V and J ends lost 1 base and 7 bases respectively, with 7 bases between them. The CDR3 is 12 amino acids. Germline assignment: CDR1 SEHNR and CDR2 FQNEAQ (reference sequence).

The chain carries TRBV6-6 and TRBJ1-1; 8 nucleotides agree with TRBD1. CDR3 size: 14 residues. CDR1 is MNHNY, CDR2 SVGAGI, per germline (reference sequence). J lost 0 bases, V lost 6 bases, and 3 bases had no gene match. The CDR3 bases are TGTGCCAGCAGCGCGACAGGGGTGAACACTGAAGCTTTCTTT. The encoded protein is CASSATGVNTEAFF.

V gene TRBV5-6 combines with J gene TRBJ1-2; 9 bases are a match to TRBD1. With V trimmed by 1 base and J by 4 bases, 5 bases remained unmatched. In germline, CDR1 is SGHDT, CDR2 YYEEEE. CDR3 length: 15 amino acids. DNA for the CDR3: TGTGCCAGCAGCTTGTGGGACAGGGTCCTCTATGGCTACACCTTC. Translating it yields CASSLWDRVLYGYTF.

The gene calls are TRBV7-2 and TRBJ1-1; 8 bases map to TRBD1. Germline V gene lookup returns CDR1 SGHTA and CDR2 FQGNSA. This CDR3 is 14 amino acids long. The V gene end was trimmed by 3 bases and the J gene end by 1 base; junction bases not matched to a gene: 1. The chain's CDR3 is CASSFRGRNTEAFF. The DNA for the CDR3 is TGTGCCAGCAGCTTCAGGGGGCGGAACACTGAAGCTTTCTTT. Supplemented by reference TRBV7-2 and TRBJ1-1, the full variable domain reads GAGVSQSPSNKVTEKGKDVELRCDPISGHTALYWYRQSLGQGLEFLIYFQGNSAPDKSGLPSDRFSAERTGGSVSTLTIQRTQQEDSAVYLCASSFRGRNTEAFFGQGTRLTVV.

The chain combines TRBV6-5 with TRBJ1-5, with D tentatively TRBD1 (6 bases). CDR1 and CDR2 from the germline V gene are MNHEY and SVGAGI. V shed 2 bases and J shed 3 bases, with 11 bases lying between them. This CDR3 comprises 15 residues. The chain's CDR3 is CASSYGQGTNQPQHF. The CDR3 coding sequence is TGTGCCAGCAGTTACGGGCAGGGGACCAATCAGCCCCAGCATTTT.

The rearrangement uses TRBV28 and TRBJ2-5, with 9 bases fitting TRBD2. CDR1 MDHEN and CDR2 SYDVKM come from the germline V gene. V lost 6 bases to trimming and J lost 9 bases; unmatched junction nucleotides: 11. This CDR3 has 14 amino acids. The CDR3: CASSLGLAVAAQYF. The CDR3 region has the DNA TGTGCCAGCAGCTTGGGACTAGCCGTCGCGGCCCAGTACTTC. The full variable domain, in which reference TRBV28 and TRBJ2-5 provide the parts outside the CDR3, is DVKVTQSSRYLVKRTGEKVFLECVQDMDHENMFWYRQDPGLGLRLIYFSYDVKMKEKGDIPEGYSVSREKKERFSLILESASTNQTSMYLCASSLGLAVAAQYFGPGTRLLVL.

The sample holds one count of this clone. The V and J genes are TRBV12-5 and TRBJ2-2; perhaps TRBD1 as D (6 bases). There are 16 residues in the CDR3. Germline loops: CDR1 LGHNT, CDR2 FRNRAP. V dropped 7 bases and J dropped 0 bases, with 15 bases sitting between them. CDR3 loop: CASALGGNANTGELFF. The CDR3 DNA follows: TGTGCTAGTGCCCTAGGGGGTAACGCGAACACCGGGGAGCTGTTTTTT.

The CDR3 sequence is CASSLAGSKTQYF. CDR3 bases: TGTGCCAGCAGTTTGGCCGGGTCTAAGACCCAGTACTTC. This sequence joins TRBV12-3 or TRBV12-4 and TRBJ2-5; D is undetermined. The CDR3 spans 13 residues. The V and J ends lost 3 bases and 6 bases respectively, with 11 bases between them.

The CDR3 DNA reads TGTGCCAGCAGCTTAGACCTAGGAAAACTCTACGAGCAGTACTTC. It codes for CASSLDLGKLYEQYF. The V and J genes are TRBV11-2 and TRBJ2-7; D not resolved. V gave up 0 bases and J gave up 3 bases, with 12 bases separating them. Germline CDR1 is SGHAT and CDR2 is FQNNGV. This CDR3 is 15 amino acids long.

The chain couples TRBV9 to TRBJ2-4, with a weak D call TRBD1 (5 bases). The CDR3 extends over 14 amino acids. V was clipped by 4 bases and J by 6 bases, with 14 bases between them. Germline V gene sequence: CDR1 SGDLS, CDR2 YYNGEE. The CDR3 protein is CASSTGPQRNIQYF. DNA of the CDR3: TGTGCCAGCAGCACAGGACCCCAGCGAAACATTCAGTACTTC.

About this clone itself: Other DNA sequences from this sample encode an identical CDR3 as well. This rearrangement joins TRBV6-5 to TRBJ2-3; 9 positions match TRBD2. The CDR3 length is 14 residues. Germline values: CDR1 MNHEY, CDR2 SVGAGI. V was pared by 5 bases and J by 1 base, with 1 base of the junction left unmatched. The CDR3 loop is CASSRLAGTDTQYF. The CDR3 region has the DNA TGTGCCAGCAGTAGACTAGCGGGCACAGATACGCAGTATTTT.

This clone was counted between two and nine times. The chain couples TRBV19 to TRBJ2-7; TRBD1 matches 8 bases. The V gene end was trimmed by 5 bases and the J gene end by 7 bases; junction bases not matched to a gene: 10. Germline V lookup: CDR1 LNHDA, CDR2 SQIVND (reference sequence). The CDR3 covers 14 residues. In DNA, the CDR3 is TGTGCCAGTAGTCCAAAATTAGACAGGGGTGAGCAGTACTTC. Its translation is CASSPKLDRGEQYF.

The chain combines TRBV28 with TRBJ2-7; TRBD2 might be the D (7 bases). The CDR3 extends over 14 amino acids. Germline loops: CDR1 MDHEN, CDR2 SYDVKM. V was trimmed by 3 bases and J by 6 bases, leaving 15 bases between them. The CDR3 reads CASSLFGGGGEQYF. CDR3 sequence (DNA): TGTGCCAGCAGTTTGTTCGGGGGAGGGGGCGAGCAGTACTTC.